The 19 T cell receptor beta chains reported below all come from one sample, sequenced in a study of T-cell memory formation after mild COVID-19. Each CDR3 protein is one row after TCRdb ran MiXCR on the 5' RACE reads. The data contain fewer than 50,000 distinct CDR3 sequences, 6% to 8% of them singletons. Input material: PBMCs or a T cell subset sorted from them (not recorded which). The receptor set was obtained from a man aged 18 to 30 who had mild COVID-19 (a few samples of this study predate the infection). Cell type and time point are not known.

This chain uses TRBV9 with TRBJ1-4; D not certain. This CDR3 is 15 amino acids long. From germline, CDR1 is SGDLS and CDR2 YYNGEE. The ends were cut back, 0 bases at V and 8 bases at J, with 14 bases in the middle. CDR3 DNA sequence: TGTGCCAGCAGCGTAGGAACGGGGTCGCGGGAAAAACTGTTTTTT. It translates to CASSVGTGSREKLFF.

This clonotype was counted at least ten times. The gene calls are TRBV12-3 or TRBV12-4 and TRBJ1-5; D gene uncertain. The CDR3 sequence is 14 residues long. V lost 2 bases to trimming and J lost 2 bases, with 7 bases between them. The CDR3 sequence is CASSLMDRNQPQHF. The DNA for the CDR3 is TGTGCCAGCAGTTTAATGGATCGCAATCAGCCCCAGCATTTT.

The CDR3 DNA sequence: TGTGCCAGCAGCTCGTTCCTGCGGGGGACGATCCGTACTACTCAGTTCTTC. It specifies CASSSFLRGTIRTTQFF. The rearrangement uses TRBV14 and TRBJ2-1, with 7 bases identical to TRBD2. The V gene's germline CDR1 is SGHDN and CDR2 FVKESK. The CDR3 loop spans 17 amino acids. V dropped 5 bases and J dropped 13; count of bases not matched to a gene: 23.

This clonotype was seen a handful of times. The rearrangement links TRBV29-1 to TRBJ1-1; perhaps TRBD1 as D (5 bases). CDR3 length: 15 residues. The germline V and J ends were trimmed by 6 bases and 0 bases, with 17 bases remaining between them. The germline CDR1 and CDR2 sequences are SQVTM and ANQGSEA. The CDR3 protein is CSVGTGRFMNTEAFF. In nucleotides, the CDR3 is TGCAGCGTCGGGACCGGCCGATTTATGAACACTGAAGCTTTCTTT.

In regard to this clonotype: An end of the junction differs from the germline gene, which may be a read error. This chain connects TRBV7-2 to TRBJ2-1, with 7 bases aligning to TRBD2. Germline V gene sequence: CDR1 SGHTA, CDR2 FQGNSA. There are 12 residues in the CDR3. The CDR3 reads CASSFSGSAGVF. CDR3 DNA: TGTGCCAGCAGTTTCTCGGGGTCTGCGGGGGTCTTC.

This clonotype was found a few times. The chain uses TRBV6-5 and TRBJ2-2; TRBD1 or TRBD2 may be the D gene (7 bases each). The CDR3 contains 16 residues. The V gene's germline CDR1 is MNHEY and CDR2 SVGAGI. The V and J ends lost 5 bases and 4 bases respectively, with 17 bases between them. The CDR3 DNA is TGTGCCAGCAGTCCCCCAGGGGGGGCGGGCACCGGGGAGCTGTTTTTT. Protein: CASSPPGGAGTGELFF.

The rearrangement uses TRBV5-8 and TRBJ2-5; 8 bases fit TRBD1. This CDR3 is built from 16 residues. Germline V gene lookup returns CDR1 SGHTS and CDR2 YDEGEE. J lost 1 base, V lost 6 bases, and 11 bases had no gene match. Here the CDR3 DNA reads TGTGCCAGCAACTGGCCGACAGGGGAACTCCAAGAGACCCAGTACTTC. It encodes CASNWPTGELQETQYF.

This chain connects TRBV24-1 to TRBJ1-5; possibly TRBD1 for D (6 bases). CDR1 and CDR2 from the germline V gene are KGHDR and SFDVKD. Trimming removed 4 bases from V and 4 bases from J, with 13 bases in between. The CDR3 runs to 15 residues. CDR3 DNA sequence: TGTGCCACCAGTGACGGAGGGACACGGAATCAGCCCCAGCATTTT. Encoded protein: CATSDGGTRNQPQHF.

The gene calls are TRBV6-1 and TRBJ2-5; maybe TRBD1 (6 bases). V lost 4 bases to trimming and J lost 5 bases, with 11 bases between them. Germline assignment: CDR1 MNHNS and CDR2 SASEGT. The CDR3 runs to 13 residues. The CDR3 reads CASSAGARETQYF. The CDR3 coding sequence is TGTGCCAGCAGTGCAGGGGCAAGGGAGACCCAGTACTTC.

V is TRBV7-2 and J is TRBJ2-5, with TRBD2 as a possible D gene (5 bases). The V gene's germline CDR1 is SGHTA and CDR2 FQGNSA. Between the trimmed V and J ends, which lost 5 bases and 5 bases, there was a span of 15 bases. The CDR3 has 14 amino acids. CDR3: CASSADLSLETQYF. Written as DNA, the CDR3 is TGTGCCAGCAGCGCGGACTTATCATTGGAGACCCAGTACTTC.

This rearrangement joins TRBV4-1 to TRBJ1-6, with 8 bases that match TRBD1. The V and J ends lost 2 bases and 10 bases, in that order; junction bases with no gene match: 13. Germline CDR1 is MGHRA and CDR2 is YSYEKL. The CDR3 has 17 residues. This CDR3 reads CASSQPNPRTGRSPLHF. The CDR3, as DNA: TGCGCCAGCAGCCAACCTAACCCTAGGACAGGGAGGTCACCCCTCCACTTT.

This clonotype showed up just a few times. The chain is built from TRBV28 and TRBJ1-5, with D hard to call. The CDR3 length is 12 residues. With 5 bases removed from V and 8 bases from J, the gap between germline ends came to 10 bases. The germline V gene has CDR1 MDHEN and CDR2 SYDVKM. The CDR3 DNA is TGTGCCAGCAGTCAGCCCGGGAAGCCCCAGCATTTT. Its protein product is CASSQPGKPQHF.

This chain uses TRBV12-3 or TRBV12-4 with TRBJ1-1; D ambiguous. Trimming stripped 2 bases from V and 5 bases from J, with 12 bases between. The CDR3 is made up of 14 amino acids. This CDR3 reads CASSLMGTVTEAFF. Written as DNA, the CDR3 is TGTGCCAGCAGTTTAATGGGTACCGTTACTGAAGCTTTCTTT.

At least ten counts were recorded for this clonotype. The rearrangement uses TRBV6-6 and TRBJ2-7; D is undetermined. CDR3 length: 14 amino acids. Trimming cost V 0 bases and J 3 bases, with 9 bases left between them. Per the germline V gene, CDR1 is MNHNY and CDR2 is SVGAGI (reference sequence). CDR3: CASSYSAKYYEQYF. As DNA, the CDR3 is TGTGCCAGCAGTTACTCCGCTAAATACTACGAGCAGTACTTC.

This clonotype turned up a few times. The chain has TRBV7-2 and TRBJ1-3, with D hard to call. The germline V gene encodes CDR1 SGHTA and CDR2 FQGNSA. V was clipped by 2 bases and J by 2 bases, with 7 bases between them. This CDR3 region has 14 residues. DNA of the CDR3: TGTGCCAGCAGCTTATCGGGGACTGGAAACACCATATATTTT. This encodes CASSLSGTGNTIYF. The whole variable domain, remainder taken from reference TRBV7-2 and TRBJ1-3, is GAGVSQSPSNKVTEKGKDVELRCDPISGHTALYWYRQSLGQGLEFLIYFQGNSAPDKSGLPSDRFSAERTGGSVSTLTIQRTQQEDSAVYLCASSLSGTGNTIYFGEGSWLTVV.

This clonotype is classed as medium-sized. This rearrangement joins TRBV5-6 to TRBJ2-4; TRBD1 matches at 7 bases. The trim removed 4 bases at V and 7 bases at J, leaving 5 bases unmatched. The CDR3 sequence is 13 residues long. Looked up from germline, CDR1 is SGHDT and CDR2 is YYEEEE. CDR3 protein: CASSLDRANIQYF. CDR3 nucleotides: TGTGCCAGCAGCCTAGACAGGGCGAACATTCAGTACTTC.

There are many counts of this clonotype. This chain connects TRBV10-3 to TRBJ2-1, with 9 positions matching TRBD2. From germline, CDR1 is ENHRY and CDR2 SYGVKD. The CDR3 loop spans 13 amino acids. The V and J ends lost 5 bases and 8 bases, in that order; junction bases with no gene match: 4. CDR3 amino acids: CAISSGGRDEQFF. The CDR3 DNA reads as TGTGCCATCAGTAGCGGGGGGCGGGATGAGCAGTTCTTC.

This clonotype turned up a few times. The genes are TRBV11-1 and TRBJ1-5; D unclear. CDR3 length: 13 residues. Between the trimmed V and J ends, which lost 4 bases and 7 bases, there was a span of 11 bases. Looked up from germline, CDR1 is SGHAT and CDR2 is FQDESV (reference sequence). The CDR3 DNA follows: TGTGCCAGCAGCTCCGGCAGGCGGCAGCCCCAGCATTTT. Amino acid sequence: CASSSGRRQPQHF.

The gene calls are TRBV18 and TRBJ2-7, with 9 bases that match TRBD2. The CDR3 extends over 16 amino acids. V lost 3 bases, J lost 0 bases, and 6 bases stayed unmatched. Germline CDR1 reads KGHSH; CDR2 reads LQKENI. CDR3 loop: CASSPETSGSSYEQYF. The CDR3 bases are TGTGCCAGCTCACCGGAGACTAGCGGCAGCTCCTACGAGCAGTACTTC.